This T cell receptor beta chain originates from a study of T cell responses to AZD1222 COVID-19 vaccine. Background on the study: Second doses were pooled across both intervals (about 4 or about 12 weeks). General study results and limits: Donors in the cohort were predominantly white British and more often female, and clonal diversity was possibly underestimated. Spike as a whole was targeted by vaccine-associated CD4 TCRs, dominant at 160-218 and 743-854.

Of note for this clone: Antigen unknown.

The protocol was immunoSEQ multiplex PCR, while the TCRdb copy is restricted to in-frame clones and leaves out a portion. The data show 180,000 or so clones, with just over 90% seen just once and roughly 2.5% held by the top ten. CDR3 length equals 16 residues. V shed 4 bases, J shed 3 bases, and the junction held 9 bases outside the gene matches. The germline V gene has CDR1 LNHDA and CDR2 SQIVND (reference sequence). Sequenced here: peripheral blood, sampled on day 0 of AZD1222 vaccination. The source of this sequence is an adult in good health. The gene calls are TRBV19 and TRBJ2-1; TRBD2 agrees at 7 bases. Here the CDR3 DNA reads TGTGCCAGTAGTAATTCCGGGACTAACTTCTACAATGAGCAGTTCTTC. It codes for CASSNSGTNFYNEQFF.